This is a list of T cell receptor beta chains from one sample in a study of human T cells and chemical hapten exposure. TCRdb re-called the RACE reads through MiXCR, storing one row per CDR3 protein. Among under 90,000 distinct CDR3 sequences, over 8.5% were seen once, and the ten largest hold 1.5%. Specimen: whole blood. These receptors originate from a male donor in good health. Some clones in this sample may be carry-over from other donors' samples. CDR3s include the opening cysteine and the closing phenylalanine or tryptophan.

V	J	CDR3
TRBV7-2	TRBJ1-1	CASIIGQGAYGNTEAFF
TRBV12-3/TRBV12-4	TRBJ2-1	CASSLAFLAGDWGYAYNEQFF
TRBV4-3	TRBJ2-1	CASSQEEGLGYNEQFF
TRBV6-5	TRBJ2-6	CASNALQSGANVLTF
TRBV7-9	TRBJ1-4	CASSPTGKSEKLFF
TRBV6-6	TRBJ2-7	CASSFDRGRSEQYF
TRBV27	TRBJ1-1	CASSLASGTGPTF
TRBV4-3	TRBJ2-3	CASSQAGGGTDTQYF
TRBV7-2	TRBJ2-1	CASSFRAPGEQFF
TRBV20-1	TRBJ1-6	CSARISGAVGNSPLHF
TRBV4-3	TRBJ1-6	CASSQLIRRENSPLHF
TRBV25-1	TRBJ2-7	CASSEPGQGAYEQYF
TRBV5-1	TRBJ1-1	CASSPIRNTEAFF
TRBV6-5	TRBJ1-1	CASSYSTGDTEAFF
TRBV20-1	TRBJ2-4	CSARVKGAGDIQYF
TRBV7-9	TRBJ2-1	CASSPETWNNEQFF